This T cell receptor (beta chain) is drawn from a study of T cell repertoires in cytomegalovirus infection. Study-wide context: Carrying CMV and the relevant HLA type showed in public TCR beta signatures.

Details on this clonotype: Its antigen is not identified.

The CDR3 has 18 amino acids. CDR1 is SNHLY, CDR2 FYNNEI, per germline. V lost 5 bases, J lost 1 base, and 20 bases lay in between. TCRdb re-derived calls from the reads in MiXCR, one entry per CDR3 protein. Here the sample spans approximately 100,000 distinct CDR3 sequences, 20% to 25% being singletons. Findings of the study overall: Of the TCR beta families, the public ones yielded a cumulative frequency that identified carriers of CMV plus the relevant HLA. HLA-C-restricted TCR beta clonotypes specific for CMV led the ex vivo response.

This TCR came from a human donor in good health (CMV status not recorded). Some clones in this sample may be carry-over from other donors' samples. V gene TRBV2 combines with J gene TRBJ2-2; D possibly matches TRBD1 or TRBD2 (6 bases each). The sample taken for sequencing was CD8+ T cells from PBMCs. CDR3 coding DNA: TGTGCCAGCAGTCCCTGGCTCGGGGGCCAGATGAACACCGGGGAGCTGTTTTTT. It is translated as CASSPWLGGQMNTGELFF.